Described below is a single T cell receptor beta chain sequence and its context. Its antigen remains unidentified. This record belongs to a study of cytomegalovirus exposure and HLA in healthy donors. Study-wide background: For the approximately 430 genotyped donors, 65% to 90% fell within the Caucasian-associated ancestry cluster.

Points from the study as a whole: In an earlier analysis, in 620 or so donors, most V segments appeared productive either ~87% or ~30% of the time. Sequencing depth across donors, presence/absence analyses assumed, was roughly uniform.

Germline V gene sequence: CDR1 LGHNA, CDR2 YSLEER. With 0 bases removed from V and 8 bases from J, the gap between germline ends came to 10 bases. The CDR3 is made up of 13 amino acids. In the PCR, 60 Vbeta and 13 Jbeta primers were used. The table came from immunoSEQ multiplex PCR; TCRdb's copy has only in-frame clones and leaves some out. The data show some 100,000 clones, over 65% seen once. The sample taken for sequencing was PBMCs. The sequence came from a woman aged 18 to 35 in good health and CMV-seropositive. The chain carries TRBV4-3 and TRBJ1-2; D not resolved. CDR3 coding DNA: TGCGCCAGCAGCCAAGATAACATCGGGGGCTACACCTTC. Translating gives CASSQDNIGGYTF.